This paragraph reports one TCR beta chain. No antigen is known for it. These data come from a study of OX40 agonist ivuxolimab in advanced cancers. Study-wide background: Treatment received earlier with anti-PD-1, anti-PD-L1 or anti-CTLA-4 agents was allowed, and roughly 40% had some. General study points: Low levels of normalized T-cell clonal expansion also appeared in some nonresponders. No antigen was identified for the clonally expanded peripheral T cells. At 0.1 to 3.0 mg/kg and by week 6, clonal expansion occurred in CD4+ and CD8+ blood T cells.

The data were produced by immunoSEQ multiplex PCR, yet TCRdb's version contains in-frame clones alone and is incomplete. Of 30,000 to 40,000 clones listed, roughly 80% are singletons. CDR3 length: 15 amino acids. Trimming cost V 5 bases and J 4 bases, with 14 bases left between them. Germline loops: CDR1 SEHNR, CDR2 FQNEAQ (reference sequence). This sequence joins TRBV7-9 and TRBJ2-2; D unclear. The sample here was CD4+ or CD8+ T cells sorted from blood, taken in a trial of the OX40 agonist ivuxolimab. This receptor was identified in an adult with an advanced solid tumor such as melanoma, head and neck, liver or kidney cancer. CDR3 in DNA: TGTGCCAGCAGCCAATTAGACCCAATCACCGGGGAGCTGTTTTTT. Amino acids: CASSQLDPITGELFF.